The sequence of this TCR beta chain was determined in a study of CD8+ T cells in alopecia areata. In the study overall: Oral tofacitinib, 5 to 10 mg twice daily, was given in an open-label trial.

The study's findings and limits: There were many expanded lesional clones persisting in scalp and blood during tofacitinib. Scalp sequencing also captures normal skin's resident alphabeta T cells.

Treatment noted: oral pan-JAK inhibitor, 5-10 mg twice daily. The sequencing template was cDNA reverse transcribed from extracted RNA. Data came from immunoSEQ multiplex PCR; TCRdb stores just in-frame clones and leaves some out. The sample consists of fewer than 150,000 clones, roughly 82% of them appearing once. This clone has only one observation. Its target is unknown. This CDR3 has 16 amino acids. The germline V gene encodes CDR1 SGHVS and CDR2 FNYEAQ. Trimming cost V 3 bases and J 2 bases; bases outside gene matches: 2. The sequencing here drew on CD8+ T cells sorted from blood, taken at week 4, from a patient treated with tofacitinib. The sequence derives from a human donor with alopecia areata. The V call is TRBV7-6, the J call TRBJ2-1; 12 bases align to TRBD2. The CDR3 bases are TGTGCCAGCAGCTTCTCTAGCGGGGGGGCCTACAATGAGCAGTTCTTC. Translating gives CASSFSSGGAYNEQFF.